Following are 10 T cell receptor beta chains from one sample sequenced in a study of sequential checkpoint blockade in melanoma. Some clones are missing from TCRdb's copy, which holds only in-frame ones; the method was immunoSEQ multiplex PCR. The sample includes around 10,000 clones, about 80% of them seen just once. The treatment is: randomized to nivolumab then ipilimumab (arm A) or the reverse (arm B). The sequencing used CD8+ T cells sorted from blood (inferred from file names), collected from a patient given nivolumab and ipilimumab in sequence. The source is a human donor with melanoma.

This clone was observed a handful of times. The V and J genes are TRBV9 and TRBJ2-3; the D is unclear. CDR1 and CDR2 (germline): SGDLS, YYNGEE. The germline V and J ends were trimmed by 4 bases and 6 bases, with 15 bases remaining between them. This CDR3 is built from 14 residues. The chain's CDR3 is CASSPPVARDTQYF. Here the CDR3 DNA reads TGTGCCAGCAGCCCCCCCGTAGCACGGGATACGCAGTATTTT.

This clone has more than one count but fewer than ten. The rearrangement joins TRBV7-2 to TRBJ2-7; D is perhaps TRBD2 (5 bases). V was shortened by 5 bases and J by 0 bases, with 14 bases between the two germline ends. CDR3 length: 15 residues. CDR1 SGHTA and CDR2 FQGNSA come from the germline V gene. CDR3 nucleotides: TGTGCCAGCAGCCCCGGACTGGCTAGCTCCTACGAGCAGTACTTC. Its protein is CASSPGLASSYEQYF.

This clone was counted only a few times. This sequence joins TRBV25-1 and TRBJ2-7; maybe TRBD2 (6 bases). Per germline, CDR1 MGHDK and CDR2 SYGVNS. Trimming took 2 bases from V and 0 from J, leaving 11 bases between them. This CDR3 contains 15 residues. For the CDR3, the DNA is TGTGCCAGCAGTGAAACCCTAGCGAACTCCTACGAGCAGTACTTC. Protein product: CASSETLANSYEQYF.

This chain connects TRBV2 to TRBJ2-7; 11 bases fit TRBD2. The V gene's germline CDR1 is SNHLY and CDR2 FYNNEI. This CDR3 contains 15 residues. Trimming cost V 6 bases and J 5 bases; bases outside gene matches: 9. CDR3 amino acids: CASRRLAGSLDEQYF. The CDR3 coding sequence is TGTGCCAGCAGGCGACTAGCGGGGTCCTTGGACGAGCAGTACTTC.

The V gene is TRBV29-1, the J gene TRBJ2-1; the match to TRBD2 covers 10 bases. CDR3 length: 17 amino acids. With 3 bases clipped from V and 5 bases from J, the junction kept 13 bases outside the gene matches. The V gene's germline CDR1 is SQVTM and CDR2 ANQGSEA. CDR3: CSVDPLSSGSIDNEQFF. CDR3 DNA: TGCAGCGTTGATCCCCTATCTAGCGGGAGCATCGACAATGAGCAGTTCTTC.

The chain couples TRBV7-9 to TRBJ2-5; 8 bases fit TRBD1. This CDR3 has 16 residues. CDR1 and CDR2 (germline): SEHNR, FQNEAQ (reference sequence). V lost 7 bases to trimming and J lost 2 bases; unmatched junction nucleotides: 12. The CDR3 bases are TGTGCCAGCAAACTTCGAGGAGACAGGGGTCAAGAGACCCAGTACTTC. Encoded protein: CASKLRGDRGQETQYF. The full variable domain, in which reference TRBV7-9 and TRBJ2-5 provide the parts outside the CDR3, is DTGVSQNPRHKITKRGQNVTFRCDPISEHNRLYWYRQTLGQGPEFLTYFQNEAQLEKSRLLSDRFSAERPKGSFSTLEIQRTEQGDSAMYLCASKLRGDRGQETQYFGPGTRLLVL.

This clone occurred once. This rearrangement joins TRBV18 to TRBJ2-5, with 8 bases matching TRBD2. The CDR3 loop spans 19 amino acids. V lost 6 bases to trimming and J lost 6 bases; unmatched junction nucleotides: 24. Germline loops: CDR1 KGHSH, CDR2 LQKENI. CDR3 protein: CASSPGIFTAGVRRKTQYF. As DNA, the CDR3 is TGTGCCAGCTCCCCCGGGATCTTCACAGCGGGAGTCCGGAGGAAGACCCAGTACTTC.

CDR3 sequence reads: CASSLGWTQATQYF. CDR3 nucleotides: TGTGCCAGCAGCTTAGGCTGGACTCAGGCGACCCAGTACTTC. The V and J genes are TRBV7-2 and TRBJ2-5, with D perhaps matching TRBD2 (5 bases). The CDR3 sequence is 14 residues long. Trimming took off 1 base at V and 7 bases at J, with 13 bases between the two ends. Germline CDR1 reads SGHTA; CDR2 reads FQGNSA.

The chain couples TRBV28 to TRBJ1-5; no definite D call. Germline CDR1 is MDHEN and CDR2 is SYDVKM. V was pared by 3 bases and J by 0 bases, with 12 bases between. CDR3 length equals 16 residues. DNA for the CDR3: TGTGCCAGCAGTTTCAATACCTACAGTAGCAATCAGCCCCAGCATTTT. It yields the protein CASSFNTYSSNQPQHF.

This clone was seen a few times. This chain uses TRBV7-4 with TRBJ1-2; D is ambiguous. V shed 4 bases and J shed 6 bases, with 21 bases lying between them. The germline V gene encodes CDR1 SGHVT and CDR2 SQSDAQ. The CDR3 sequence is 16 residues long. The CDR3 loop is CASSSSPPSERNGYTF. The CDR3 DNA reads TGTGCCAGCAGCTCATCCCCCCCTTCGGAGAGGAATGGCTACACCTTC.